Presented here are 18 T cell receptor beta chains from one specimen sequenced in a study of CD4 T cells in relation to SARS-CoV-2 and coronaviruses. The data were produced by immunoSEQ multiplex PCR, yet TCRdb's version contains in-frame clones alone and is incomplete. Of fewer than 25,000 clones in the sample, around 81% are singletons; the top ten hold about 10%. Before the COVID-19 pandemic, during about 2011-2019, CD4+ T cells were taken from unexposed donors. The cells were cultured for less than twelve days before CD4+ T cells were isolated. No antigen has been assigned to these receptors. The sample comprised CD4+ T cells from PBMCs, cultured in vitro. The receptors here all came from a human donor in good health.

V usage is TRBV7-2 and J usage is TRBJ1-2; the D is unclear. Trimming shortened V by 5 bases and J by 5 bases, and 12 bases separated the two germline ends. This CDR3 contains 13 residues. Germline V gives CDR1 SGHTA, CDR2 FQGNSA. The CDR3 reads CASSREVSYGYTF. The CDR3 coding sequence is TGTGCCAGCAGCCGAGAGGTATCTTATGGCTACACCTTC.

The chain is built from TRBV2 and TRBJ1-2; 8 bases are shared with TRBD1. Germline V CDR1 and CDR2: SNHLY, FYNNEI. Germline trimming cut 10 bases from V and 8 bases from J; bases unmatched to any gene: 12. The CDR3 loop spans 13 amino acids. CDR3 region: CATTGQAAEGYTF. Written as DNA, the CDR3 is TGTGCCACCACGGGACAGGCCGCGGAAGGCTACACCTTC.

The chain has TRBV19 and TRBJ1-6, with D perhaps matching TRBD1 (5 bases). This CDR3 region has 13 residues. Trimming left V 5 bases short and J 7 bases short, with 9 bases between. Germline V gives CDR1 LNHDA, CDR2 SQIVND (reference sequence). The CDR3 DNA follows: TGTGCCAGTAGTGAGGACACCAATTCACCCCTCCACTTT. This translates into CASSEDTNSPLHF.

The chain carries TRBV5-1 and TRBJ2-7; D may correspond to TRBD1 or TRBD2 (5 bases each). The CDR3 covers 15 residues. CDR1 is SGHRS and CDR2 is YFSETQ in the germline V gene. Deletions cut 5 bases from V and 5 bases from J, with 20 bases between. The CDR3 region is CASSLNTGRVDEQYF. DNA for the CDR3: TGCGCCAGCAGTCTGAATACGGGACGGGTCGACGAGCAGTACTTC. Full variable domain (missing parts from reference TRBV5-1 and TRBJ2-7): KAGVTQTPRYLIKTRGQQVTLSCSPISGHRSVSWYQQTPGQGLQFLFEYFSETQRNKGNFPGRFSGRQFSNSRSEMNVSTLELGDSALYLCASSLNTGRVDEQYFGPGTRLTVT.

This chain's CDR3 is CASMMTRQPLGNEQFF. CDR3 DNA sequence: TGTGCCAGCATGATGACTAGACAACCGCTAGGGAATGAGCAGTTCTTC. The rearrangement joins TRBV2 to TRBJ2-1; tentative D call: TRBD2 (6 bases). The length of the CDR3 is 16 residues. Germline V gene lookup returns CDR1 SNHLY and CDR2 FYNNEI. V was cut by 7 bases and J by 7 bases, with 23 bases left in between.

The V gene is TRBV18, the J gene TRBJ2-2, with D perhaps given as TRBD1 or TRBD2 (5 bases each). The CDR3 length is 16 residues. With 2 bases removed from V and 1 base from J, the gap between germline ends came to 11 bases. Per the germline V gene, CDR1 is KGHSH and CDR2 is LQKENI. The CDR3 reads CASSPFMRGNTGELFF. In DNA, the CDR3 is TGTGCCAGCTCACCATTTATGAGGGGGAACACCGGGGAGCTGTTTTTT.

Only one count was recorded for this clone. The chain carries TRBV5-4 and TRBJ1-2; 7 bases agree with TRBD1. CDR3 size: 13 residues. V trimming: 3 bases; J trimming: 8 bases; junction bases outside the gene matches: 7. CDR1 and CDR2 from the germline V gene are SGHNT and YYREEE (reference sequence). The CDR3: CASSSPGQRGYTF. The CDR3 DNA reads TGTGCCAGCAGCTCCCCGGGACAGAGGGGCTACACCTTC.

The chain has TRBV7-3 and TRBJ2-3; D is uncertain. The CDR3 sequence is 13 residues long. The V gene's germline CDR1 is SGHTA and CDR2 FQGTGA. Trimming removed 0 bases from V and 6 bases from J, with 7 bases in between. CDR3 sequence reads: CASSLTLRDTQYF. CDR3 coding DNA: TGTGCCAGCAGCTTAACGTTGAGGGATACGCAGTATTTT.

The chain combines TRBV18 with TRBJ1-2; 10 nucleotides agree with TRBD1. Germline CDR1 reads KGHSH; CDR2 reads LQKENI. The ends lost 3 bases at V and 8 bases at J; junction bases unmatched: 6. This CDR3 region has 14 residues. The CDR3 region is CASSPGTGEAGYTF. CDR3 nucleotides: TGTGCCAGCTCACCCGGGACAGGGGAGGCAGGCTACACCTTC.

The rearrangement links TRBV6-2 or TRBV6-3 to TRBJ1-2; no clear D gene. The CDR3 spans 14 residues. Germline V gene lookup returns CDR1 MNHEY and CDR2 SVGEGT. V lost 4 bases and J lost 5, with 14 bases in between. The CDR3 protein is CASSSKDGWYGYTF. The CDR3 region has the DNA TGTGCCAGCAGTTCCAAAGACGGCTGGTATGGCTACACCTTC.

This chain connects TRBV7-9 to TRBJ1-4; 9 nucleotides match TRBD1. The CDR3 totals 14 residues. In germline, CDR1 is SEHNR, CDR2 FQNEAQ (reference sequence). Germline trimming cut 5 bases from V and 7 bases from J; bases unmatched to any gene: 5. The CDR3 loop reads CASSRDRGGEKLFF. CDR3 bases: TGTGCCAGCAGCAGAGACAGGGGGGGTGAAAAACTGTTTTTT. The variable domain in full, with the rest retrieved from reference TRBV7-9 and TRBJ1-4, is DTGVSQNPRHKITKRGQNVTFRCDPISEHNRLYWYRQTLGQGPEFLTYFQNEAQLEKSRLLSDRFSAERPKGSFSTLEIQRTEQGDSAMYLCASSRDRGGEKLFFGSGTQLSVL.

The V gene is TRBV6-5, the J gene TRBJ2-7; possibly TRBD1 for D (6 bases). This CDR3 spans 16 amino acids. Germline assignment: CDR1 MNHEY and CDR2 SVGAGI. Trimming stripped 2 bases from V and 0 bases from J, with 14 bases between. CDR3 sequence reads: CASSYIGQRASYEQYF. The CDR3 coding sequence is TGTGCCAGCAGTTACATAGGACAGAGGGCCTCCTACGAGCAGTACTTC.

The chain couples TRBV4-3 to TRBJ2-5, with 7 bases matching TRBD2. Unmatched junction bases numbered 12, after V lost 0 bases and J lost 5 bases. The CDR3 contains 17 residues. Germline-derived CDR1 and CDR2 are LGHNA and YSLEER. The chain's CDR3 is CASSQELGGRAGETQYF. The CDR3 DNA follows: TGCGCCAGCAGCCAAGAATTGGGAGGGAGGGCGGGGGAGACCCAGTACTTC.

The V gene is TRBV10-3, the J gene TRBJ1-3; D possibly corresponds to TRBD1 (5 bases). V lost 7 bases, J lost 2 bases, and 6 bases lay in between. Germline CDR1 and CDR2: ENHRY and SYGVKD. CDR3 length: 12 residues. The CDR3 DNA is TGTGCCATCAAGGGGACTGGAAACACCATATATTTT. Amino acids: CAIKGTGNTIYF.

This chain joins TRBV12-5 and TRBJ1-1; D remains unclear. Germline loops: CDR1 LGHNT, CDR2 FRNRAP. Trimming took 4 bases from V and 7 from J, leaving 10 bases between them. The CDR3 extends over 12 amino acids. In DNA, the CDR3 is TGTGCTAGTGGTTGGGGAGAAGTTGAAGCTTTCTTT. Translating gives CASGWGEVEAFF.

This clone appeared a few times. The chain links TRBV27 to TRBJ2-7, with 12 bases lining up with TRBD1. There are 19 residues in the CDR3. With V trimmed by 0 bases and J by 1 base, 10 bases remained unmatched. The germline CDR1 and CDR2 sequences are MNHEY and SMNVEV (reference sequence). The chain's CDR3 is CASSLSGTGGKRQSYEQYF. In DNA form, the CDR3 reads TGTGCCAGCAGTTTATCGGGGACAGGGGGCAAAAGGCAATCCTACGAGCAGTACTTC.

The chain recombines TRBV14 with TRBJ2-1; D remains ambiguous. The germline V and J ends were trimmed by 5 bases and 10 bases, with 12 bases remaining between them. Germline CDR1 and CDR2: SGHDN and FVKESK. The CDR3 sequence is 12 residues long. The CDR3 DNA is TGTGCCAGCAGCGGACCCCACGGGGAGCAGTTCTTC. Amino acid sequence: CASSGPHGEQFF.

This sequence joins TRBV19 and TRBJ2-4, with TRBD2 matching over 7 bases. This CDR3 is built from 16 residues. Germline CDR1 is LNHDA and CDR2 is SQIVND (reference sequence). Losses at the gene ends were 3 bases for V and 0 bases for J; bases not matched to a gene: 5. The CDR3 region has the DNA TGTGCCAGTAGTATGGGAGGGGCCCTAGCCAAAAACATTCAGTACTTC. The encoded protein is CASSMGGALAKNIQYF.